These 18 T cell receptor beta chains share one sample of origin, sequenced in a study of shared clonotypes between healthy human individuals. Data came from immunoSEQ multiplex PCR; TCRdb stores just in-frame clones and leaves some out. The table has hundreds of thousands of clones, around 80% seen once; the top ten hold under 15%. Source material: PBMCs. The receptors here all came from a woman in her 40s in good health. Some clones in this sample may be carry-over from other donors' samples.

This clone was seen more than once but under ten times. A junction end diverges from the germline sequence, so it may reflect a read error. In DNA, the CDR3 is TGTGCCCGGAGTCGAGGGAGTAGCAATCAGCTCCAGCATTTT. Amino acids: CARSRGSSNQLQHF. The chain links TRBV30 to TRBJ1-5; D is unclear. Germline CDR1 reads GTSNPN; CDR2 reads SVGIG (reference sequence). The CDR3 extends over 14 amino acids. The complete variable domain, with remaining parts taken from reference TRBV30 and TRBJ1-5, reads SQTIHQWPATLVQPVGSPLSLECTVEGTSNPNLYWYRQAAGRGLQLLFYSVGIGQISSEVPQNLSASRPQDRQFILSSKKLLLSDSGFYLCARSRGSSNQLQHFGDGTRLSIL.

This chain uses TRBV29-1 with TRBJ2-3; 9 bases map to TRBD2. This CDR3 is 14 amino acids long. Per germline, CDR1 SQVTM and CDR2 ANQGSEA. With 8 bases clipped from V and 8 bases from J, the junction kept 14 bases outside the gene matches. This CDR3 reads CSLKAGGGGGTQYF. DNA for the CDR3: TGCAGCCTAAAGGCGGGAGGCGGGGGGGGTACGCAGTATTTT.

The chain recombines TRBV5-1 with TRBJ2-1; 8 bases are shared with TRBD2. The CDR3 covers 16 residues. Trimming cost V 4 bases and J 0 bases; bases outside gene matches: 6. The germline gives CDR1 SGHRS, CDR2 YFSETQ. Written as DNA, the CDR3 is TGCGCCAGCAGCCCCGGGGGGGGGAGCTCCTACAATGAGCAGTTCTTC. Translation: CASSPGGGSSYNEQFF. The full variable domain, with the rest looked up from reference TRBV5-1 and TRBJ2-1, is KAGVTQTPRYLIKTRGQQVTLSCSPISGHRSVSWYQQTPGQGLQFLFEYFSETQRNKGNFPGRFSGRQFSNSRSEMNVSTLELGDSALYLCASSPGGGSSYNEQFFGPGTRLTVL.

The chain links TRBV18 to TRBJ2-3, with a tentative D call TRBD1 (6 bases). Trimming took 6 bases from V and 2 from J, leaving 12 bases between them. The CDR3 totals 14 residues. CDR1 KGHSH and CDR2 LQKENI come from the germline V gene. CDR3 sequence reads: CASSYGTTTDTQYF. The CDR3 region has the DNA TGTGCCAGCTCTTACGGGACAACCACAGATACGCAGTATTTT.

The V gene is TRBV6-5, the J gene TRBJ2-2; D may be TRBD1 (5 bases). The germline V and J ends were trimmed by 6 bases and 8 bases, with 7 bases remaining between them. The germline CDR1 and CDR2 sequences are MNHEY and SVGAGI. This CDR3 is built from 11 residues. The CDR3 spells CASRRQGELFF. CDR3 sequence (DNA): TGTGCCAGCAGAAGACAGGGGGAGCTGTTTTTT.

This clone has only a few counts. V gene TRBV13 combines with J gene TRBJ2-3; weak D call: TRBD2 (5 bases). The CDR3 totals 15 residues. The V gene's germline CDR1 is PRHDT and CDR2 FYEKMQ (reference sequence). The V and J ends lost 5 bases and 4 bases respectively, with 16 bases between them. CDR3 protein: CASSRPLGSADTQYF. The CDR3 bases are TGTGCCAGCAGCCGCCCCTTGGGTAGCGCAGATACGCAGTATTTT.

This clone was detected only a few times. The chain combines TRBV7-2 with TRBJ1-2; 10 bases line up with TRBD1. Germline loops: CDR1 SGHTA, CDR2 FQGNSA. The ends lost 4 bases at V and 6 bases at J; junction bases unmatched: 8. There are 15 residues in the CDR3. The CDR3 loop is CASSSGQGLGHGYTF. The CDR3 DNA reads as TGTGCCAGCAGCTCGGGACAGGGGCTAGGTCATGGCTACACCTTC.

The V gene is TRBV11-2, the J gene TRBJ2-3; TRBD2 matches 10 bases. The CDR3 is 18 amino acids. The germline V gene has CDR1 SGHAT and CDR2 FQNNGV. V lost 2 bases, J lost 4 bases, and 12 bases stayed unmatched. CDR3 region: CASSLRGGPGTSADTQYF. CDR3 coding DNA: TGTGCCAGCAGCTTACGTGGGGGCCCCGGGACTAGCGCAGATACGCAGTATTTT.

The chain joins TRBV27 to TRBJ2-1, with 9 positions matching TRBD1. CDR1 and CDR2 (germline): MNHEY, SMNVEV (reference sequence). The CDR3 loop spans 13 amino acids. V lost 6 bases and J lost 10; bases outside the gene matches: 7. The CDR3 region has the DNA TGTGCCAGCAGCCCCGGGACAGGGAGAGAGCAGTTCTTC. Translated: CASSPGTGREQFF.

Comments on this clone: A far bigger clonotype differs at one base, so this is likely a read error. The V and J genes are TRBV28 and TRBJ1-1; tentatively, D is TRBD1 (6 bases). CDR1 is MDHEN and CDR2 is SYDVKM in the germline V gene. This CDR3 contains 15 residues. Written as DNA, the CDR3 is TGTGCCAGCAATACCCCGTTCCAGGGGCGTACTGGAGCTTTCTTT. It encodes CASNTPFQGRTGAFF.

V and J are TRBV10-3 and TRBJ1-1; TRBD1 matches 7 bases. Germline CDR1 ENHRY, CDR2 SYGVKD. V shed 6 bases and J 0 bases; nucleotides not matched to a gene: 4. This CDR3 comprises 14 residues. The CDR3 bases are TGTGCCATCAGCACGGGACAGATGAACACTGAAGCTTTCTTT. Protein product: CAISTGQMNTEAFF.

This clone occurred many times. Other DNA variants within this sample encode the same CDR3. The V and J genes are TRBV28 and TRBJ1-2; 7 nucleotides match TRBD1. The ends lost 5 bases at V and 7 bases at J; junction bases unmatched: 13. This CDR3 comprises 15 residues. The germline V gene has CDR1 MDHEN and CDR2 SYDVKM. In DNA form, the CDR3 reads TGTGCCAGCAGTCCTTCCGACAGGGACAACCCTGGCTACACCTTC. Protein product: CASSPSDRDNPGYTF.

With respect to this clone: A far larger clone is one nucleotide away, so this likely arose from a read error. The chain couples TRBV4-2 to TRBJ1-2; D remains unclear. Germline assignment: CDR1 LGHNA and CDR2 YNFKEQ. This CDR3 is built from 12 residues. V shed 8 bases and J shed 3 bases, with 10 bases lying between them. The CDR3 is CASPREHYGYTF. The CDR3 DNA sequence: TGTGCCAGCCCGCGGGAACACTATGGCTACACCTTC.

With respect to this clone: This specimen includes other DNA sequences encoding the same CDR3. This chain links TRBV10-3 with TRBJ2-3; D unresolved. The V and J ends lost 0 bases and 2 bases respectively, with 6 bases between them. This CDR3 comprises 14 residues. Germline V gene sequence: CDR1 ENHRY, CDR2 SYGVKD. The DNA of the CDR3 is TGTGCCATCAGTGAGTCGACCGCCACAGATACGCAGTATTTT. Its translation: CAISESTATDTQYF.

The genes are TRBV5-1 and TRBJ1-2, with TRBD1 matching over 7 bases. Per the germline V gene, CDR1 is SGHRS and CDR2 is YFSETQ. This CDR3 spans 16 amino acids. The junction had 14 bases not matched to a gene; V was cut back by 3 bases and J by 6 bases. The CDR3 loop reads CASSSIPTGMLDGYTF. The CDR3 DNA reads as TGCGCCAGCAGCTCGATCCCGACAGGGATGCTAGATGGCTACACCTTC.

The count of this clone is one. The chain uses TRBV7-8 and TRBJ2-7, with D hard to call. This CDR3 has 14 amino acids. Between the trimmed V and J ends, which lost 0 bases and 5 bases, there was a span of 11 bases. The germline V gene has CDR1 SGHVS and CDR2 FQNEAQ. CDR3 residues: CASSLAGEADEQYF. The CDR3, as DNA: TGTGCCAGCAGCTTAGCGGGCGAGGCAGACGAGCAGTACTTC. Based on the CDR3 plus reference TRBV7-8 and TRBJ2-7, the full variable domain is GAGVSQSPRYKVAKRGQDVALRCDPISGHVSLFWYQQALGQGPEFLTYFQNEAQLDKSGLPSDRFFAERPEGSVSTLKIQRTQQEDSAVYLCASSLAGEADEQYFGPGTRLTVT.

This clone was seen repeatedly, ten times or more. The chain carries TRBV19 and TRBJ1-1; D gene ambiguous. CDR3 length equals 13 residues. CDR1 and CDR2 from the germline V gene are LNHDA and SQIVND (reference sequence). V lost 3 bases to trimming and J lost 11 bases, with 16 bases between them. The CDR3 is CASSMRWRESAFF. The CDR3 DNA reads as TGTGCCAGTAGTATGAGATGGAGGGAAAGTGCTTTCTTT.

Only a few counts were recorded for this clone. The chain recombines TRBV18 with TRBJ1-2; D may be TRBD1 (5 bases). V was trimmed by 1 base and J by 3 bases, leaving 6 bases between them. CDR1 KGHSH and CDR2 LQKENI come from the germline V gene. The CDR3 runs to 13 residues. The CDR3 nucleotides read TGTGCCAGCTCACCACAGGGGTACTATGGCTACACCTTC. Protein: CASSPQGYYGYTF.